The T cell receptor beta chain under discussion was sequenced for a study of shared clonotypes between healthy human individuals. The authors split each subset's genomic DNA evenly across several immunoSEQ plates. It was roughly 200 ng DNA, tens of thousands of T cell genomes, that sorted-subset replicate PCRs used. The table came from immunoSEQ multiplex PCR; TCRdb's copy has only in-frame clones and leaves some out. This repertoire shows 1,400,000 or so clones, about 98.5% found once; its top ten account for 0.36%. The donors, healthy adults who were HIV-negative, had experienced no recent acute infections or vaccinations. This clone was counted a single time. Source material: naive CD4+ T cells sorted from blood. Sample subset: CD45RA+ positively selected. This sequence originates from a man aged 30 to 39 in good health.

The CDR3 sequence: CASSVGRARGETQYF. In nucleotides, the CDR3 is TGTGCCAGCAGCGTAGGCAGGGCTAGAGGAGAGACCCAGTACTTC. The rearrangement joins TRBV9 to TRBJ2-5; a possible D gene is TRBD1 (5 bases). CDR1 is SGDLS and CDR2 is YYNGEE in the germline V gene. The V and J ends lost 0 bases and 4 bases respectively, with 13 bases between them. This CDR3 contains 15 residues.